This T cell receptor (beta chain) was captured in a study of blood T cells in healthy people across ages. Study results and limitations: Aged donors had fewer naive CD4+ cells and lower diversity than long-lived donors. Age brought a roughly linear fall in TCR beta diversity measured per million T cells.

Using a J-beta primer mix together with a sample-barcoded 5' primer, a second PCR was run for roughly 6 to 12 cycles. TCRdb called the 5' RACE reads again in MiXCR, with one record for every CDR3 protein. The profile shows around 900,000 distinct CDR3 sequences, just over 50% of them singletons. The people who gave samples were healthy Caucasians from Russia, aged roughly 6 to 90. A minimum of 6.5 million PBMCs was isolated per sample. V was pared by 7 bases and J by 6 bases, with 8 bases of the junction left unmatched. Germline V gene sequence: CDR1 MDHEN, CDR2 SYDVKM. This CDR3 region has 14 residues. Regarding this clonotype: Its specificity is not known.

The receptor was derived from a woman aged 60-70 years in good health. This rearrangement joins TRBV28 to TRBJ1-3; 8 bases align to TRBD1. The sample was blood. The CDR3 sequence: CASTRQGTKNTIYF. Here the CDR3 DNA reads TGTGCCAGCACCCGACAGGGGACTAAAAACACCATATATTTT.